These T cell receptor beta chains were read from a single sample in a study of T cells in Graves' hyperthyroidism and ophthalmopathy. TCRdb analysed the multiplex PCR reads with MiXCR anew, one entry per CDR3 protein. Of 300,000 to 350,000 distinct CDR3 sequences detected, about 18% appear once; the ten largest clones hold about half. The specimen sequenced was blood. The receptors come from a woman aged 50 to 60 with Graves' hyperthyroidism. Each CDR3 is given with its conserved first and last residue. Clone size appears in some rows only: once, few, many, or a class for an expanded clone.

V: TRBV9; size: NA; CDR3: CASSERGGPGYEQYF
V: TRBV29-1; size: NA; CDR3: CSVVTSGSEAFF
V: TRBV3-1; size: many; CDR3: CASAPGWDYEQYF
V: TRBV3-1; size: few; CDR3: CASSTIGRPEAFF
V: TRBV28; size: few; CDR3: CASSATGTGDETQYF
V: TRBV6-5; size: many; CDR3: CASSYSKGGLLAGGQETQYF
V: TRBV6-1; size: few; CDR3: CASRRGTMNTEAFF
V: TRBV6-1; size: NA; CDR3: CASSFGITYEQYF
V: TRBV27; size: many; CDR3: CASSLSGLSQPQHF
V: TRBV13; size: NA; CDR3: CASSLRTGGNQPQHF
V: TRBV11-3; size: NA; CDR3: CASSLDPLRGLSAEAFF
V: TRBV18; size: NA; CDR3: CASSPPTGGSYEQYF
V: TRBV12-5; size: NA; CDR3: CASGLDHTGTMNTEAFF
V: TRBV5-1; size: NA; CDR3: CASSLVQGGPETQYF
V: TRBV5-6; size: few; CDR3: CASSLAGGPQHF
V: TRBV5-1; size: NA; CDR3: CASSSTGQGLTDTQYF
V: TRBV5-5; size: few; CDR3: CASSPWGAGELFF
V: TRBV7-8; size: many; CDR3: CASSFYRNTDTQYF
V: TRBV10-2; size: many; CDR3: CASRRGRSTDTQYF
V: TRBV4-2; size: NA; CDR3: CASSQEASGGAGELFF
V: TRBV11-2; size: once; CDR3: CASSPLLAGDDTQYF
V: TRBV6-1; size: NA; CDR3: CASRKEPSGTGELFF
V: TRBV29-1; size: many; CDR3: CSVDTQGGNTEAFF
V: TRBV15; size: NA; CDR3: CATSRERGGQGEDTQYF
V: TRBV20-1; size: many; CDR3: CSAKVGGQGVSNGYTF
V: TRBV3-1; size: NA; CDR3: CASREGDTQYF
V: TRBV19; size: few; CDR3: CASSIGTGINEQFF
V: TRBV5-4; size: NA; CDR3: CASSLRGLRTDTQYF
V: TRBV28; size: many; CDR3: CASSYGTAYEQYF
V: TRBV20-1; size: NA; CDR3: CSARGQTEQYF
V: TRBV4-1; size: NA; CDR3: CASSQVSSGGSEQYF